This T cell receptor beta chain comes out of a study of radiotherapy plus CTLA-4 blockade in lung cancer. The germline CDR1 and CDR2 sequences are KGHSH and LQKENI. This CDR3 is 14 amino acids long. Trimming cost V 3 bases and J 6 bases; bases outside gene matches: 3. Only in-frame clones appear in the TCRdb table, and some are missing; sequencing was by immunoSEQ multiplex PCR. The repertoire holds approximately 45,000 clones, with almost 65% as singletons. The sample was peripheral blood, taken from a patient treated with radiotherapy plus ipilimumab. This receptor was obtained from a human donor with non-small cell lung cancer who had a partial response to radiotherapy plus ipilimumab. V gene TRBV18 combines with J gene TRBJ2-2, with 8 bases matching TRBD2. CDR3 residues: CASSPPGGPGELFF. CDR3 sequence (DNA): TGTGCCAGCTCACCCCCGGGGGGGCCCGGGGAGCTGTTTTTT.